This TCR beta chain was identified in a study of cytomegalovirus exposure and HLA in healthy donors. The germline CDR1 and CDR2 sequences are LNHDA and SQIVND (reference sequence). Trimming shortened V by 6 bases and J by 1 base, and 12 bases separated the two germline ends. CDR3 size: 14 residues. This clone was detected once. The PCR was carried out with 60 Vbeta primers and 13 Jbeta primers. Authors' methods: Later, an analysis found 75 million to 90 million unique TCR beta chains, and around 10 million of these were shared. The data were produced by immunoSEQ multiplex PCR, yet TCRdb's version contains in-frame clones alone and is incomplete. V, J and clone size are those of that table, while D and trimming were read from the DNA. The sample lists 150,000 to 200,000 clones, around 81% occurring once.

The sequenced material came from PBMCs. The sequence was collected from a woman aged 25 to 39 in good health and CMV-seronegative. V is TRBV19 and J is TRBJ1-1; D call uncertain. The CDR3, as DNA: TGTGCCAGTAGGCTACTAGAGAGGAACACTGAAGCTTTCTTT. Translating it yields CASRLLERNTEAFF.